The 31 T cell receptor beta chains reported below all come from one sample, sequenced in a study of breast tumors, draining lymph nodes, adjacent tissues. TCRdb re-analysed the multiplex PCR reads in MiXCR, keeping a single row per CDR3 protein. The table lists fewer than 150,000 distinct CDR3 sequences, approximately 22% of them singletons. Samples came from axillary lymph nodes draining the breast cancer. The sample taken for sequencing was axillary lymph node tissue. These receptors all come from a female donor with breast cancer. Some clones in this sample may be carry-over from other donors' samples.

A word on this clonotype: Given a much more abundant clone one base away, this may be a read error. The chain is built from TRBV28 and TRBJ2-7, with D uncertain. Germline values: CDR1 MDHEN, CDR2 SYDVKM. This CDR3 region has 13 residues. CDR3 loop: CVSSYPYTLGQYF. The CDR3 coding sequence is TGTGTCAGCAGTTACCCCTACACTCTGGGGCAGTACTTC.

Points on this clonotype: This sequence may be a read error, since a much larger clone differs from it by one base. The chain is built from TRBV5-1 and TRBJ1-2, with 9 bases lining up with TRBD1. CDR3 length equals 15 residues. The V gene's germline CDR1 is SGHRS and CDR2 YFSETQ. The CDR3, as DNA: TGCGCCAGCAGCTACCGGGACAGGGTGGGCTATGGCTGCACCTTC. It translates to CASSYRDRVGYGCTF.

This clonotype was observed many times. CDR3: CASSLVGTGIGQPQHF. In nucleotides, the CDR3 is TGTGCCAGCAGCTTAGTTGGGACAGGGATCGGTCAGCCCCAGCATTTT. The rearrangement links TRBV7-2 to TRBJ1-5; 9 nucleotides agree with TRBD1. CDR1 is SGHTA and CDR2 is FQGNSA in the germline V gene. J gave up 6 bases and V 1 base, and 7 bases lay outside the gene matches. The CDR3 totals 16 residues. Drawing the rest from reference TRBV7-2 and TRBJ1-5, the complete variable domain is GAGVSQSPSNKVTEKGKDVELRCDPISGHTALYWYRQSLGQGLEFLIYFQGNSAPDKSGLPSDRFSAERTGGSVSTLTIQRTQQEDSAVYLCASSLVGTGIGQPQHFGDGTRLSIL.

Ten or more counts support this clonotype. The chain recombines TRBV20-1 with TRBJ2-5; 14 bases are shared with TRBD2. Germline V gene sequence: CDR1 DFQATT, CDR2 SNEGSKA (reference sequence). Trimming took 6 bases from V and 5 from J; bases not matched to a gene: 11. The CDR3 totals 16 residues. The CDR3 region has the DNA TGCAGTGCCCAGGGGGGGACTAGCGGGAGCCGGGAGACCCAGTACTTC. This translates into CSAQGGTSGSRETQYF.

To note about this clonotype: This may come from a read error, since a much larger clone is one base off. The chain employs TRBV19 and TRBJ2-3; no firm D call. The CDR3 length is 12 residues. CDR1 is LNHDA and CDR2 is SQIVND in the germline V gene (reference sequence). CDR3 bases: TGTACCAGTAGTATCGGCGGTGATACGCAGTATTTT. Its translation is CTSSIGGDTQYF. The entire variable domain, with the rest obtained from reference TRBV19 and TRBJ2-3, is as follows: DGGITQSPKYLFRKEGQNVTLSCEQNLNHDAMYWYRQDPGQGLRLIYYSQIVNDFQKGDIAEGYSVSREKKESFPLTVTSAQKNPTAFYLCTSSIGGDTQYFGPGTRLTVL.

For this clonotype: This may stem from a read error, because a much larger clone lies one nucleotide away. The V and J genes are TRBV6-5 and TRBJ2-1; possibly TRBD1 or TRBD2 for D (5 bases each). V was trimmed by 6 bases and J by 8 bases, leaving 23 bases between them. In germline, CDR1 is MNHEY, CDR2 SVGAGI. The CDR3 is made up of 16 amino acids. In nucleotides, the CDR3 is TGTGCCAGCAGGGACTTGTGGGGGAGTGTTCCGGATGAGCAGTTCTTC. The encoded protein is CASRDLWGSVPDEQFF.

This clonotype occurred many times. The chain joins TRBV20-1 to TRBJ2-5; 7 bases are a match to TRBD1. Trimming took 2 bases from V and 4 from J; bases not matched to a gene: 13. The CDR3 contains 16 residues. Germline CDR1 reads DFQATT; CDR2 reads SNEGSKA (reference sequence). CDR3 region: CSARPGQAARRETQYF. CDR3 coding DNA: TGCAGTGCTAGACCAGGACAGGCCGCTCGGCGAGAGACCCAGTACTTC.

There are many counts of this clonotype. The conserved phenylalanine or tryptophan is not found at the CDR3 terminus, so this likely reflects a read error. No DNA is shown, since the ends of the CDR3 on it are uncertain; the CDR3 is the one TCRdb lists. This chain joins TRBV20-1 and TRBJ2-3; the table's D call, TRBD2, has no DNA check behind it. Germline V gene data show CDR1 as DFQATT and CDR2 as SNEGSKA (reference sequence). The CDR3 spans 11 residues, counting both ends. The chain's CDR3 is CSAAGTRSPTL.

This clonotype was seen at least ten times. V is TRBV20-1 and J is TRBJ2-1; 10 nucleotides agree with TRBD2. The CDR3 extends over 15 amino acids. J was trimmed by 6 bases and V by 6 bases; bases with no gene match: 11. Per germline, CDR1 DFQATT and CDR2 SNEGSKA (reference sequence). In DNA, the CDR3 is TGCAGTGCCCCCCAGGGGACTAGCGCGACCAATGAGCAGTTCTTC. Translated: CSAPQGTSATNEQFF.

This clonotype was recorded at least ten times. The chain has TRBV12-3 or TRBV12-4 and TRBJ2-7, with 8 bases matching TRBD1. The V segment lost 7 bases and the J segment 0 bases; nucleotides outside the gene matches: 5. There are 14 residues in the CDR3. The CDR3 protein is CASTRTGNSYEQYF. The DNA of the CDR3 is TGTGCCAGCACTCGGACAGGGAACTCCTACGAGCAGTACTTC.

This clonotype came up many times. The chain recombines TRBV4-1 with TRBJ2-1; D gene unclear. Trimming removed 0 bases from V and 10 bases from J, with 4 bases in between. The germline gives CDR1 MGHRA, CDR2 YSYEKL. The CDR3 has 11 amino acids. The DNA for the CDR3 is TGCGCCAGCAGCCAAGACTCGGAGCAGTTCTTC. This translates into CASSQDSEQFF.

This clonotype was seen at least ten times. The chain couples TRBV20-1 to TRBJ1-5; 7 bases align to TRBD1. The CDR3 spans 14 residues. Germline CDR1 reads DFQATT; CDR2 reads SNEGSKA (reference sequence). The J segment lost 2 bases and the V segment lost 7 bases, leaving 8 bases of the junction unmatched. The DNA of the CDR3 is TGCAGTGTCGAACGACAGGGCGGCAATCAGCCCCAGCATTTT. Amino acid sequence: CSVERQGGNQPQHF.

This clonotype was seen at least ten times. V gene TRBV5-1 combines with J gene TRBJ2-5; a possible D gene is TRBD1 (5 bases). Germline CDR1 reads SGHRS; CDR2 reads YFSETQ. The CDR3 consists of 15 residues. V shed 4 bases and J shed 1 base, with 14 bases lying between them. CDR3 in amino acids: CASSRSGNIQETQYF. Here the CDR3 DNA reads TGCGCCAGCAGCCGTTCAGGGAATATCCAAGAGACCCAGTACTTC.

This clonotype was counted at least ten times. The chain links TRBV7-9 to TRBJ2-5; D may be TRBD1 (7 bases). Trimming stripped 4 bases from V and 5 bases from J, with 17 bases between. The CDR3 is 15 residues long. Per germline, CDR1 SEHNR and CDR2 FQNEAQ (reference sequence). The DNA for the CDR3 is TGTGCCAGCAGCTCTGCCGGGGGACAGCGGGAGACCCAGTACTTC. Translating it yields CASSSAGGQRETQYF.

Remarks on this clonotype: This may come from a read error, since a much larger clone is one base off. The rearrangement joins TRBV5-1 to TRBJ1-2; D is ambiguous. Germline V gene data show CDR1 as SGHRS and CDR2 as YFSETQ. This CDR3 region has 14 residues. V gave up 0 bases and J gave up 3 bases, with 9 bases separating them. CDR3 sequence reads: CASSLDGDDYGYTF. The CDR3 nucleotides are TGCGCCAGCAGCTTGGACGGGGATGACTATGGCTACACCTTC.

The V and J genes are TRBV28 and TRBJ2-1; no reliable D call. The CDR3 spans 14 residues. The ends were cut back, 5 bases at V and 1 base at J, with 9 bases in the middle. Germline V gene lookup returns CDR1 MDHEN and CDR2 SYDVKM. CDR3 residues: CASSEAGSYNEQFF. The CDR3 coding sequence is TGTGCCAGCAGTGAAGCCGGGTCCTACAATGAGCAGTTCTTC.

This clonotype was picked up a small number of times. The chain recombines TRBV28 with TRBJ1-5; 9 bases line up with TRBD1. V shed 7 bases and J 3 bases; nucleotides not matched to a gene: 13. Germline assignment: CDR1 MDHEN and CDR2 SYDVKM. This CDR3 contains 17 residues. This chain's CDR3 is CASTLGTGIRLNQPQHF. DNA of the CDR3: TGTGCCAGCACCCTCGGGACAGGGATTAGGCTCAATCAGCCCCAGCATTTT.

About this clonotype: Given a much more abundant clone one base away, this may be a read error. The chain carries TRBV9 and TRBJ2-3, with 11 bases that match TRBD2. From germline, CDR1 is SGDLS and CDR2 YYNGEE. This CDR3 is 15 amino acids long. The CDR3 reads CASRSGRADTDAQYF. CDR3 bases: TGTGCCAGCCGTAGCGGGAGGGCCGACACAGATGCGCAGTATTTT.

The chain recombines TRBV4-1 with TRBJ2-2; TRBD2 is a possible D gene (5 bases). CDR3 length equals 12 residues. The V gene lost 4 bases and the J gene lost 15 bases, with 15 bases spanning the gap. The germline V gene has CDR1 MGHRA and CDR2 YSYEKL. CDR3 sequence reads: CASSPPGNKVFF. In DNA form, the CDR3 reads TGCGCCAGCAGCCCGCCCGGGAATAAGGTGTTTTTT.

This clonotype was picked up many times. The chain joins TRBV20-1 to TRBJ1-2; tentatively, D is TRBD1 (5 bases). The germline V gene encodes CDR1 DFQATT and CDR2 SNEGSKA (reference sequence). The V end lost 0 bases, the J end lost 4 bases, and 15 bases lay between the germline ends. This CDR3 comprises 15 residues. The CDR3 loop reads CSARDYWGGTYGYTF. The CDR3 DNA reads as TGCAGTGCTAGAGATTATTGGGGGGGGACCTATGGCTACACCTTC.

This clonotype was detected only a few times. The J gene is TRBJ1-5, the V gene TRBV19, with D possibly matching TRBD1 (5 bases). The CDR3 contains 14 residues. Germline CDR1 reads LNHDA; CDR2 reads SQIVND (reference sequence). Trimming removed 7 bases from V and 6 bases from J, with 16 bases in between. The CDR3 protein is CASKLEGGVQPQHF. CDR3 in DNA: TGTGCCAGTAAGCTGGAAGGAGGGGTTCAGCCCCAGCATTTT.

This clonotype was observed many times. The chain uses TRBV9 and TRBJ2-2; 7 bases fit TRBD2. With V trimmed by 3 bases and J by 1 base, 12 bases remained unmatched. This CDR3 contains 18 residues. Germline V gives CDR1 SGDLS, CDR2 YYNGEE. DNA for the CDR3: TGTGCCAGCAGCGCACCGGCTCGGGCGGGAGAGAACACCGGGGAGCTGTTTTTT. This sequence encodes CASSAPARAGENTGELFF.

This clonotype has ten or more counts. This sequence joins TRBV5-1 and TRBJ2-7; a weak D match, TRBD2 (5 bases). Germline CDR1 reads SGHRS; CDR2 reads YFSETQ. V lost 5 bases, J lost 3 bases, and 12 bases lay in between. The CDR3 sequence is 13 residues long. The CDR3 DNA is TGCGCCAGCAGGGAACTAGGGTTCTACGAGCAGTACTTC. Translation gives CASRELGFYEQYF.

In its sample, this clonotype was seen many times. The rearrangement joins TRBV7-8 to TRBJ2-7, with TRBD1 matching 8 bases. This CDR3 region has 15 residues. V lost 5 bases, J lost 3 bases, and 9 bases stayed unmatched. The germline CDR1 and CDR2 sequences are SGHVS and FQNEAQ. CDR3 in amino acids: CASSRGQGADYEQYF. The DNA for the CDR3 is TGTGCCAGCAGCCGAGGGCAGGGGGCTGACTACGAGCAGTACTTC.

This clonotype was recorded at least ten times. This chain joins TRBV5-8 and TRBJ2-7; possible D gene TRBD1, 6 bases. CDR1 is SGHTS, CDR2 YDEGEE, per germline. Trimming took off 2 bases at V and 7 bases at J, with 19 bases between the two ends. CDR3 length equals 15 residues. CDR3 nucleotide sequence: TGTGCCAGCAGCTTTAAACAGGGAAGGTCCGTGGAGCAGTACTTC. This codes for CASSFKQGRSVEQYF.

At least ten counts were recorded for this clonotype. The rearrangement uses TRBV27 and TRBJ1-2; no firm D call. Trimming left V 3 bases short and J 8 bases short, with 13 bases between. This CDR3 contains 13 residues. Germline loops: CDR1 MNHEY, CDR2 SMNVEV (reference sequence). Here the CDR3 reads CASSLRNTGGYTF. In nucleotides, the CDR3 is TGTGCCAGCAGTTTGAGAAACACGGGAGGCTACACCTTC.

For this clonotype: A much larger clone lies one base from this, so it may be a read error. CDR3: CASGLVASPGESSGELFF. The DNA for the CDR3 is TGTGCTAGTGGTTTGGTAGCGTCCCCGGGGGAGTCTAGCGGGGAGCTGTTTTTT. V gene TRBV12-5 combines with J gene TRBJ2-2; D is perhaps TRBD2 (6 bases). The CDR3 extends over 18 amino acids. From germline, CDR1 is LGHNT and CDR2 FRNRAP. Deletions cut 0 bases from V and 7 bases from J, with 21 bases between. The full variable domain, rest sourced from reference TRBV12-5 and TRBJ2-2, is DARVTQTPRHKVTEMGQEVTMRCQPILGHNTVFWYRQTMMQGLELLAYFRNRAPLDDSGMPKDRFSAEMPDATLATLKIQPSEPRDSAVYFCASGLVASPGESSGELFFGEGSRLTVL.

This clonotype was seen ten or more times. The genes are TRBV6-5 and TRBJ2-3; D perhaps matches TRBD1 (6 bases). CDR3 size: 15 residues. The germline V gene encodes CDR1 MNHEY and CDR2 SVGAGI. Trimming cost V 5 bases and J 0 bases, with 12 bases left between them. CDR3 sequence (DNA): TGTGCCAGCAGTCCCGGGACAACTAGCACAGATACGCAGTATTTT. Residues: CASSPGTTSTDTQYF.

This clonotype showed up many times. The rearrangement joins TRBV4-1 to TRBJ2-7, with a tentative D call TRBD1 (5 bases). V was pared by 1 base and J by 1 base, with 14 bases between. The CDR3 extends over 16 amino acids. In germline, CDR1 is MGHRA, CDR2 YSYEKL. The CDR3 DNA reads as TGCGCCAGCAGCCAAGTGCCCCCAGGGATGTCCTACGAGCAGTACTTC. Protein: CASSQVPPGMSYEQYF.

The chain uses TRBV7-2 and TRBJ2-4; D is undetermined. This CDR3 is 11 amino acids long. The ends were cut back, 1 base at V and 10 bases at J, with 5 bases in the middle. Germline V gene lookup returns CDR1 SGHTA and CDR2 FQGNSA. CDR3 bases: TGTGCCAGCAGCTTAGGTCCAATTCAGTACTTC. It specifies CASSLGPIQYF.

This clonotype was seen a few times. The V call is TRBV28, the J call TRBJ2-1, with 7 bases fitting TRBD2. V trimming: 6 bases; J trimming: 3 bases; junction bases outside the gene matches: 11. Germline assignment: CDR1 MDHEN and CDR2 SYDVKM. The CDR3 is made up of 16 amino acids. This CDR3 reads CASSPTREGLYNEQFF. Here the CDR3 DNA reads TGTGCCAGCAGCCCAACCAGGGAGGGCCTCTACAATGAGCAGTTCTTC.